A single sample is the source of the 23 T cell receptor beta chains below, sequenced in a study of tumor T cells in aggressive B-cell lymphoma. Method: immunoSEQ multiplex PCR; TCRdb's copy keeps in-frame clones and lacks some. The sample records roughly 1,700 clones, about 94% being singletons. Material: tumor tissue. Receptor source: an adult with diffuse large B cell lymphoma.

V is TRBV11-2 and J is TRBJ2-1; D possibly corresponds to TRBD2 (6 bases). The CDR3 covers 15 residues. CDR1 is SGHAT, CDR2 FQNNGV, per germline. The ends were cut back, 5 bases at V and 8 bases at J, with 19 bases in the middle. The CDR3 nucleotides read TGTGCCAGCAGCCCGCGTGGAGGGGCGGACGATGAGCAGTTCTTC. Its translation is CASSPRGGADDEQFF.

The chain has TRBV30 and TRBJ2-1; D call uncertain. This CDR3 is 12 amino acids long. V shed 4 bases and J shed 6 bases, with 10 bases lying between them. Germline V gives CDR1 GTSNPN, CDR2 SVGIG (reference sequence). In DNA form, the CDR3 reads TGTGCCTGGATGATAGTTGTCAATGAGCAGTTCTTC. Translating it yields CAWMIVVNEQFF.

The rearrangement joins TRBV13 to TRBJ2-1; D unclear. V was pared by 2 bases and J by 8 bases, with 7 bases between. Germline assignment: CDR1 PRHDT and CDR2 FYEKMQ (reference sequence). CDR3 length equals 12 residues. The CDR3 coding sequence is TGTGCCAGCAGCTTAACTTCTGATGAGCAGTTCTTC. Its protein is CASSLTSDEQFF.

This chain joins TRBV2 and TRBJ2-2; 11 bases agree with TRBD1. The CDR3 loop spans 15 amino acids. In germline, CDR1 is SNHLY, CDR2 FYNNEI. The V gene end was trimmed by 6 bases and the J gene end by 5 bases; junction bases not matched to a gene: 5. The CDR3 nucleotides read TGTGCCAGCAGCGTGGGACAGGGGGGAACCGGGGAGCTGTTTTTT. It yields the protein CASSVGQGGTGELFF. The full variable domain, with the rest looked up from reference TRBV2 and TRBJ2-2, is EPEVTQTPSHQVTQMGQEVILRCVPISNHLYFYWYRQILGQKVEFLVSFYNNEISEKSEIFDDQFSVERPDGSNFTLKIRSTKLEDSAMYFCASSVGQGGTGELFFGEGSRLTVL.

The V and J genes are TRBV28 and TRBJ2-1; D unclear. Per germline, CDR1 MDHEN and CDR2 SYDVKM. The CDR3 sequence is 15 residues long. The germline V and J ends were trimmed by 1 base and 2 bases, with 9 bases remaining between them. CDR3 in amino acids: CASSLYSTTYNEQFF. For the CDR3, the DNA is TGTGCCAGCAGTTTATACAGCACCACCTACAATGAGCAGTTCTTC.

The chain joins TRBV7-9 to TRBJ2-6; D uncertain. Germline V gives CDR1 SEHNR, CDR2 FQNEAQ (reference sequence). The CDR3 is 13 amino acids. Deletions cut 5 bases from V and 0 bases from J, with 2 bases between. CDR3 protein: CASSHSGANVLTF. The CDR3, as DNA: TGTGCCAGCAGCCACTCTGGGGCCAACGTCCTGACTTTC.

V gene TRBV14 combines with J gene TRBJ2-7; 7 bases agree with TRBD2. This CDR3 contains 15 residues. Trimming took 4 bases from V and 2 from J; bases not matched to a gene: 8. The germline V gene encodes CDR1 SGHDN and CDR2 FVKESK. The CDR3 loop reads CASSPVGRWPYEQYF. CDR3 nucleotides: TGTGCCAGCAGCCCCGTCGGGAGGTGGCCCTACGAGCAGTACTTC.

The chain couples TRBV6-5 to TRBJ1-1; unclear D gene. The V end was cut by 0 bases, the J end by 0 bases, with 8 bases between. This CDR3 has 15 residues. In germline, CDR1 is MNHEY, CDR2 SVGAGI. CDR3 nucleotides: TGTGCCAGCAGTTACTCGTACAGAATGAACACTGAAGCTTTCTTT. As protein: CASSYSYRMNTEAFF.

CDR3 bases: TGCGCCAGCAGTGGGCAGGGGGCGCCCAACTATGGCTACACCTTC. This encodes CASSGQGAPNYGYTF. The V gene is TRBV10-2, the J gene TRBJ1-2, with 8 bases matching TRBD1. Germline V gene lookup returns CDR1 WSHSY and CDR2 SAAADI. Trimming at V came to 4 bases and at J to 2 bases, leaving 6 bases not matched to a gene. There are 15 residues in the CDR3.

The chain joins TRBV7-2 to TRBJ2-1; 13 bases line up with TRBD2. Trimming cost V 3 bases and J 3 bases; bases outside gene matches: 2. Germline loops: CDR1 SGHTA, CDR2 FQGNSA. The CDR3 totals 16 residues. In DNA form, the CDR3 reads TGTGCCAGCAGCTTGGGACTAGCGGGATTCTACAATGAGCAGTTCTTC. Its translation: CASSLGLAGFYNEQFF.

Notes on this clone: The sample holds other DNA sequences that translate to the same CDR3. The chain has TRBV29-1 and TRBJ2-3; a possible D gene is TRBD1 (6 bases). Germline CDR1 and CDR2: SQVTM and ANQGSEA. The CDR3 sequence is 16 residues long. Trimming took 5 bases from V and 1 from J, leaving 19 bases between them. CDR3 sequence reads: CSVSGVGGRGTDTQYF. The DNA for the CDR3 is TGCAGCGTTTCAGGGGTGGGTGGCCGAGGCACAGATACGCAGTATTTT.

This chain joins TRBV9 and TRBJ1-2; TRBD1 matches at 10 bases. V trimming: 3 bases; J trimming: 5 bases; junction bases outside the gene matches: 7. CDR1 is SGDLS and CDR2 is YYNGEE in the germline V gene. The CDR3 consists of 15 residues. The CDR3 sequence: CASSAGRQGAYGYTF. The DNA for the CDR3 is TGTGCCAGCAGCGCGGGAAGACAGGGGGCATATGGCTACACCTTC. Drawing the rest from reference TRBV9 and TRBJ1-2, the complete variable domain is DSGVTQTPKHLITATGQRVTLRCSPRSGDLSVYWYQQSLDQGLQFLIQYYNGEERAKGNILERFSAQQFPDLHSELNLSSLELGDSALYFCASSAGRQGAYGYTFGSGTRLTVV.

The chain employs TRBV5-1 and TRBJ1-4; TRBD1 might be the D (6 bases). The germline V gene encodes CDR1 SGHRS and CDR2 YFSETQ. The V gene lost 4 bases and the J gene lost 0 bases, with 13 bases spanning the gap. The CDR3 runs 16 residues. This chain's CDR3 is CASSPGQSATNEKLFF. The CDR3 bases are TGCGCCAGCAGCCCAGGACAGTCAGCAACTAATGAAAAACTGTTTTTT.

This clone appeared once. This CDR3 is also generated by other DNA sequences in the sample. The V gene is TRBV19, the J gene TRBJ1-5; no firm D call. V lost 6 bases to trimming and J lost 6 bases, with 12 bases between them. This CDR3 region has 13 residues. Germline CDR1 LNHDA, CDR2 SQIVND (reference sequence). This CDR3 reads CASSQGLGQPQHF. CDR3 DNA sequence: TGTGCCAGTAGCCAAGGACTCGGTCAGCCCCAGCATTTT.

The genes are TRBV5-5 and TRBJ2-2; a possible D gene is TRBD2 (6 bases). Trimming removed 5 bases at V and 5 bases at J, with 10 bases between. CDR1 and CDR2 from the germline V gene are SGHKS and YYEKEE (reference sequence). This CDR3 is built from 13 residues. CDR3 in DNA: TGTGCCAGCAGACGGACTATTACCGGGGAGCTGTTTTTT. Its protein product is CASRRTITGELFF. Looking up the rest from reference TRBV5-5 and TRBJ2-2 gives the full variable domain: DAGVTQSPTHLIKTRGQQVTLRCSPISGHKSVSWYQQVLGQGPQFIFQYYEKEERGRGNFPDRFSARQFPNYSSELNVNALLLGDSALYLCASRRTITGELFFGEGSRLTVL.

The gene calls are TRBV11-3 and TRBJ2-2; D gene unclear. The germline V and J ends were trimmed by 4 bases and 7 bases, with 10 bases remaining between them. The CDR3 loop spans 13 amino acids. In germline, CDR1 is SGHNT, CDR2 YENEEA. In nucleotides, the CDR3 is TGTGCCAGCAGCTCCACTCGTGGCGGGGAGCTGTTTTTT. Amino acids: CASSSTRGGELFF.

The count of this clone is one. This chain uses TRBV2 with TRBJ2-3; D possibly corresponds to TRBD1 (5 bases). With 5 bases removed from V and 2 bases from J, the gap between germline ends came to 20 bases. This CDR3 region has 17 residues. From germline, CDR1 is SNHLY and CDR2 FYNNEI. The CDR3 here is CASSRPYRSTDTDTQYF. CDR3 nucleotides: TGTGCCAGCAGTCGCCCTTACAGGTCCACGGACACAGATACGCAGTATTTT.

The V gene is TRBV4-1, the J gene TRBJ2-5; TRBD2 agrees at 13 bases. The germline CDR1 and CDR2 sequences are MGHRA and YSYEKL. The CDR3 is made up of 16 amino acids. J lost 2 bases, V lost 9 bases, and 9 bases had no gene match. DNA of the CDR3: TGCGCCAGTCGACGACTAGCGGGAGGACCTCAAGAGACCCAGTACTTC. Residues: CASRRLAGGPQETQYF.

The chain recombines TRBV11-2 with TRBJ2-5; possible D gene TRBD2, 6 bases. V shed 2 bases and J shed 2 bases, with 12 bases lying between them. The CDR3 has 15 residues. Looked up from germline, CDR1 is SGHAT and CDR2 is FQNNGV. The CDR3 here is CASSLNLAAQETQYF. DNA of the CDR3: TGTGCCAGCAGCTTAAATTTAGCGGCTCAAGAGACCCAGTACTTC.

This chain connects TRBV13 to TRBJ1-1; TRBD1 aligns across 7 bases. The V segment lost 1 base and the J segment 0 bases; nucleotides outside the gene matches: 2. CDR3 length: 15 residues. The germline V gene encodes CDR1 PRHDT and CDR2 FYEKMQ (reference sequence). DNA for the CDR3: TGTGCCAGCAGCTTAGCGACAGGGATGAACACTGAAGCTTTCTTT. Its translation: CASSLATGMNTEAFF.

The chain couples TRBV30 to TRBJ2-1; a possible D gene is TRBD2 (5 bases). The CDR3 sequence is 12 residues long. V lost 5 bases and J 4 bases, leaving 9 bases between the germline ends. Per germline, CDR1 GTSNPN and CDR2 SVGIG (reference sequence). The CDR3 protein is CAWSAVYNEQFF. Here the CDR3 DNA reads TGTGCCTGGTCAGCGGTGTACAATGAGCAGTTCTTC.

This clone occurred a few times. The rearrangement joins TRBV11-2 to TRBJ2-7; 10 nucleotides match TRBD2. The V and J ends lost 4 bases and 3 bases, in that order; junction bases with no gene match: 3. Germline assignment: CDR1 SGHAT and CDR2 FQNNGV. The CDR3 loop spans 14 amino acids. The CDR3 bases are TGTGCCAGCAGCTCCTGGACTAGCGGCTACGAGCAGTACTTC. Translated: CASSSWTSGYEQYF.

The V call is TRBV7-6, the J call TRBJ1-3; D unresolved. The germline gives CDR1 SGHVS, CDR2 FNYEAQ. V dropped 5 bases and J dropped 0 bases, with 14 bases sitting between them. This CDR3 region has 16 residues. CDR3 bases: TGTGCCAGCAGCCCCGGACTCCAGAGCTCTGGAAACACCATATATTTT. Translated, it gives CASSPGLQSSGNTIYF.